This TCR beta chain emerged from a study of blood T cell repertoires in COVID-19. This clone was observed once. Produced via immunoSEQ multiplex PCR; TCRdb's table is partial and in-frame only. Among roughly 460,000 clones listed, 80% to 90% were seen once. The V gene's germline CDR1 is MDHEN and CDR2 SYDVKM. V shed 7 bases, J shed 4 bases, and the junction held 11 bases outside the gene matches. CDR3 size: 15 residues. What was sequenced was peripheral blood. This TCR was sampled from a man between 18 and 35 years old with COVID-19, enrolled during active disease. V usage is TRBV28 and J usage is TRBJ1-2; 8 bases line up with TRBD1. This CDR3 is CASTVAGGAGYGYTF. CDR3 nucleotides: TGTGCCAGCACCGTGGCAGGGGGCGCCGGCTATGGCTACACCTTC.